This TCR beta chain was sequenced for a study of T-cell reconstitution after alpha-beta-depleted transplantation in children. The TCRbeta library was prepared with unique molecular identifiers. TCRdb re-called the PCR reads through MiXCR, storing one row per CDR3 protein. The sample lists a few hundred thousand distinct CDR3 sequences, 20% occurring once. Trimming took 5 bases from V and 1 from J, leaving 17 bases between them. The CDR3 has 16 residues. Germline CDR1 reads KGHSH; CDR2 reads LQKENI. Source: PBMCs from the stem cell graft donor, taken from the stem cell graft. This receptor was identified in a human donor who donated a stem cell graft to a child with acute myeloid leukemia. The V call is TRBV18, the J call TRBJ1-1; D perhaps matches TRBD1 (5 bases). This CDR3 reads CASSTGGGERNTEAFF. The CDR3 DNA is TGTGCCAGCTCAACGGGTGGGGGGGAAAGGAACACTGAAGCTTTCTTT.